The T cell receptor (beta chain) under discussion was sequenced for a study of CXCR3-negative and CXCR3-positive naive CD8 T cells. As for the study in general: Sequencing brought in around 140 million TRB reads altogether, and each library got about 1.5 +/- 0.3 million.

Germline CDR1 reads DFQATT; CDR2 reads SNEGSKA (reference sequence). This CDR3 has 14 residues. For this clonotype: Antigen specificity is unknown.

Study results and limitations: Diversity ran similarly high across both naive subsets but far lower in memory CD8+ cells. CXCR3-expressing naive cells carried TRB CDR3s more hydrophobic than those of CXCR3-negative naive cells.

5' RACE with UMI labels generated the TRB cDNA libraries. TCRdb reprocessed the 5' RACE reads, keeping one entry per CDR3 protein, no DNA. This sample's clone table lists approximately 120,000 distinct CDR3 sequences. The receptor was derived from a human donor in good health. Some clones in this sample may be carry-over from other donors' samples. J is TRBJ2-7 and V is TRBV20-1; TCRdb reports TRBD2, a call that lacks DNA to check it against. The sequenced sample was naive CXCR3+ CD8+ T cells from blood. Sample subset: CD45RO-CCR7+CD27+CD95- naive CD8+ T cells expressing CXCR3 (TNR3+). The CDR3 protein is CSASNSGRPYEQYF.